This TCR beta chain was recovered during a study of human T cells and chemical hapten exposure. This clonotype was seen repeatedly, ten times or more. Its antigen is currently unknown. MiXCR was run by TCRdb on the RACE reads, yielding one entry per CDR3 protein. The sample includes tens of thousands of distinct CDR3 sequences, over 7% of them seen just once. Study-wide points: The study found that DPC sensitization did not change TCRs above 1 in 1000 frequency.

The sample's time point: healthy volunteer bleed at 2 weeks. Someone pulled total RNA out of unfractionated whole blood. This CDR3 has 15 amino acids. The V and J ends lost 7 bases and 7 bases respectively, with 20 bases between them. Germline-derived CDR1 and CDR2 are MNHNS and SASEGT. This clonotype was sampled from a human donor in good health. Some clones in this sample may be carry-over from other donors' samples. The sequenced sample was whole blood. The genes are TRBV6-1 and TRBJ1-5; unclear D gene. In DNA form, the CDR3 reads TGTGCCAGCACACCCTTTGGGAGGAGCGAACAGCCCCAGCATTTT. This encodes CASTPFGRSEQPQHF.